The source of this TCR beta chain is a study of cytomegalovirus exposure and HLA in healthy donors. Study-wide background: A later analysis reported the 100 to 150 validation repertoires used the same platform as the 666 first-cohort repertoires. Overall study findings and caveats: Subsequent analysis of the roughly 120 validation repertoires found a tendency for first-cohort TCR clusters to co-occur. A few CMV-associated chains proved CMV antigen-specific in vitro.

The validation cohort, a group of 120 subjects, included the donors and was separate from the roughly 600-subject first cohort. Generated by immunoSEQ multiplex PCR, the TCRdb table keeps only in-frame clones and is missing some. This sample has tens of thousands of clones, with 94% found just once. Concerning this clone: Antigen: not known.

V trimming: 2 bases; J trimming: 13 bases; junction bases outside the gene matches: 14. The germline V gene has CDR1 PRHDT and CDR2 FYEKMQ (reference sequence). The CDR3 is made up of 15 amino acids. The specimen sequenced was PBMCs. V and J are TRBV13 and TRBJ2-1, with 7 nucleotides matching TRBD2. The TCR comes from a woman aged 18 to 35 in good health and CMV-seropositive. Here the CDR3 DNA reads TGTGCCAGCAGCTTACGAAGACTAAGCGGGGAGCAACAGTTCTTC. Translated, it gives CASSLRRLSGEQQFF.